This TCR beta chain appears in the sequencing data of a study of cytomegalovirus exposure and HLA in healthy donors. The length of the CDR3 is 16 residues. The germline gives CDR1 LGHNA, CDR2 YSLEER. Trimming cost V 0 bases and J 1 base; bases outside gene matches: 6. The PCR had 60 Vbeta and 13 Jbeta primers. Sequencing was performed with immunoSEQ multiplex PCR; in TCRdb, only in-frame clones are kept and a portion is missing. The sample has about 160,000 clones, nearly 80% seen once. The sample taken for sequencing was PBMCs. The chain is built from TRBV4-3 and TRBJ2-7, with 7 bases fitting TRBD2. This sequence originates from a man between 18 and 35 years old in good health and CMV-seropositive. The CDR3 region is CASSQDISGGSYEQYF. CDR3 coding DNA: TGCGCCAGCAGCCAAGATATTTCGGGGGGATCCTACGAGCAGTACTTC.